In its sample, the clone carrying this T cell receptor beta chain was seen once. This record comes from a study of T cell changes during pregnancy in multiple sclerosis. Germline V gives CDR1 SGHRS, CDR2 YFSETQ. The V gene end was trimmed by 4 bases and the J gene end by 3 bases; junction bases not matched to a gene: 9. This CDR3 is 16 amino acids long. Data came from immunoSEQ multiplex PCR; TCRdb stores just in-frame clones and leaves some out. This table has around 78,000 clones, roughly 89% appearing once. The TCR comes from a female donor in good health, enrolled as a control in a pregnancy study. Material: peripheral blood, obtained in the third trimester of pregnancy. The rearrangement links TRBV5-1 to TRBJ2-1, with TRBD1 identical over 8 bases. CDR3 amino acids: CASSPGQGLVYNEQFF. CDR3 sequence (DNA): TGCGCCAGCAGCCCCGGACAGGGTTTGGTCTACAATGAGCAGTTCTTC. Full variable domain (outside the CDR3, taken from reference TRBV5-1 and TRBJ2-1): KAGVTQTPRYLIKTRGQQVTLSCSPISGHRSVSWYQQTPGQGLQFLFEYFSETQRNKGNFPGRFSGRQFSNSRSEMNVSTLELGDSALYLCASSPGQGLVYNEQFFGPGTRLTVL.